A single T cell receptor beta chain is shown here with its context. Its antigen is still unknown. This entry belongs to a study of cytomegalovirus exposure and HLA in healthy donors. The PCR made use of 60 Vbeta and 13 Jbeta primers. Sequencing was performed with immunoSEQ multiplex PCR; in TCRdb, only in-frame clones are kept and a portion is missing. Counted here are 120,000 or so clones, about 80% occurring once; the ten biggest clones make up 1%. The CDR3 runs to 17 residues. V lost 0 bases and J 4 bases, leaving 16 bases between the germline ends. Per the germline V gene, CDR1 is LNHDA and CDR2 is SQIVND (reference sequence). Study findings and constraints: TCR beta V- and J-gene trimming, according to a later analysis, was linked to a missense DCLRE1C variant. In the analysis, some V segments, TRBV6-2 and TRBV6-3 included, were excluded as indistinguishable. Reportedly, fewer N-insertions than the approximately 650-donor mean appeared in an Asian-associated ancestry cluster in a later analysis.

Despite likely unrecorded immune exposures, the donors were nominally healthy at the time of sampling. The receptor was derived from a man between 40 and 49 years old in good health and CMV-seronegative. Sequenced material: PBMCs. This chain connects TRBV19 to TRBJ1-5; no reliable D call. Written as DNA, the CDR3 is TGTGCCAGTAGTATAGATTGGGCCCTAACGGGGAATCAGCCCCAGCATTTT. It is translated as CASSIDWALTGNQPQHF.